This T cell receptor beta chain came from a study of T-cell memory formation after mild COVID-19. About this clonotype: Its antigen remains unknown.

Broader study findings: Later expanders leaned toward CD4+, whereas clones contracting from day 15 to 85 were balanced CD4/CD8.

TCR alpha and TCR beta cDNA libraries carrying sample barcodes and UMIs came from 5'RACE with constant-segment primers. TCRdb called the 5' RACE reads again in MiXCR, with one record for every CDR3 protein. The table has about 470,000 distinct CDR3 sequences, nearly 25% seen once. Source material: PBMCs or a T cell subset sorted from them (not recorded which). This receptor was taken from an adult woman who had mild COVID-19 (a few samples of this study predate the infection). Cell type and time point are not known.

The DNA of the CDR3 is TGTGCCAGCAGCTTGGACGGACAAAGCAGAGGGGATACGCAGTATTTT. Protein sequence: CASSLDGQSRGDTQYF. The chain carries TRBV5-4 and TRBJ2-3, with D perhaps given as TRBD1 or TRBD2 (5 bases each). Trimming took 0 bases from V and 6 from J, leaving 17 bases between them. The CDR3 totals 16 residues. Germline V gene lookup returns CDR1 SGHNT and CDR2 YYREEE (reference sequence).